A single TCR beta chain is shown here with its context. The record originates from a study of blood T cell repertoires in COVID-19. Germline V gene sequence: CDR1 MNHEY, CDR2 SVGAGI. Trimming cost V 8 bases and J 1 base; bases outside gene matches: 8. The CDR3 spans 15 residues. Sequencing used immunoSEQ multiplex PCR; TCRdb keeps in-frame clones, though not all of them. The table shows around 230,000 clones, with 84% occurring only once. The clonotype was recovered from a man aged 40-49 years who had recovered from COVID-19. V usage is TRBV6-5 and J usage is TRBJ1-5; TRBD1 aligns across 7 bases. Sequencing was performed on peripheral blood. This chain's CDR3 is CASAGGNPSNQPQHF. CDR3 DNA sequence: TGTGCCAGCGCAGGGGGTAACCCCAGCAATCAGCCCCAGCATTTT.